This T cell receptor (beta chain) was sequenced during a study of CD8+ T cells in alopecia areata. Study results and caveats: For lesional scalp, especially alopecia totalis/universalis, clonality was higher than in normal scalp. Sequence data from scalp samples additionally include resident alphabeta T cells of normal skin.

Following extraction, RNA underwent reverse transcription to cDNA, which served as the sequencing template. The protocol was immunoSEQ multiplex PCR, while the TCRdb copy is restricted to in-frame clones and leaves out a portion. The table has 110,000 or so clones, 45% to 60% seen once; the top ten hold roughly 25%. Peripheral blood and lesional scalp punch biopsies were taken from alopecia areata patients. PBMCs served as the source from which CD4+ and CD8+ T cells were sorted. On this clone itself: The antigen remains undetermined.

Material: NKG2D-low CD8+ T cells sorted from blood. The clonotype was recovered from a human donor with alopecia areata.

The CDR3 is CASSSRGSSNYGYTF. The CDR3 DNA sequence: TGTGCCAGCAGCTCGAGGGGGTCCTCGAACTATGGCTACACCTTC. The gene calls are TRBV7-9 and TRBJ1-2; D is possibly TRBD1 (6 bases). Germline V CDR1 and CDR2: SEHNR, FQNEAQ (reference sequence). The CDR3 has 15 residues. Trimming removed 4 bases from V and 2 bases from J, with 14 bases in between.